This TCR beta chain was obtained from a study of blood T cell repertoires in COVID-19. Background on the study: Whether acute or convalescent, the COVID-19 samples came from the United States, Italy and Spain. In each case, the material was cDNA or gDNA derived from T cells, B-cell-depleted T cells, or PBMCs.

Some clones are missing from TCRdb's copy, which holds only in-frame ones; the method was immunoSEQ multiplex PCR. The table shows about 200,000 clones, with around four fifths occurring only once. V gave up 2 bases and J gave up 7 bases; unmatched junction bases: 2. CDR1 is MNHEY and CDR2 is SVGAGI in the germline V gene. This CDR3 comprises 15 residues. Sequences were obtained from peripheral blood. The chain employs TRBV6-5 and TRBJ2-3; the match to TRBD2 covers 14 bases. This receptor was obtained from a woman older than 75 with COVID-19, enrolled during active disease. CDR3 residues: CASSYGTSGSYTQYF. As DNA, the CDR3 is TGTGCCAGCAGTTACGGGACTAGCGGGAGCTATACGCAGTATTTT.